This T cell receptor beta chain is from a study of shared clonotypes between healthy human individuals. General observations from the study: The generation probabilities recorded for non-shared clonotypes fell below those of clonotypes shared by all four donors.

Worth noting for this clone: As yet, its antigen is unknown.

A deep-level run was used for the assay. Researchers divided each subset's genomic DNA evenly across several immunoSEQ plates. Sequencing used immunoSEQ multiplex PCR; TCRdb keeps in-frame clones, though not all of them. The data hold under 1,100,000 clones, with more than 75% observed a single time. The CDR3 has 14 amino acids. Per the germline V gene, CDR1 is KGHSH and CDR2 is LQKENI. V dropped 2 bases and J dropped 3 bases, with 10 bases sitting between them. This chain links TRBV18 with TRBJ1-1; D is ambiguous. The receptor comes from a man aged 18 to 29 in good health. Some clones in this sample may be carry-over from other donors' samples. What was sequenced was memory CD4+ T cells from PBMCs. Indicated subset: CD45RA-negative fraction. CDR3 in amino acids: CASSPRYLDTEAFF. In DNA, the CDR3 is TGTGCCAGCTCACCAAGGTACCTGGACACTGAAGCTTTCTTT.